The following is a T cell receptor (beta chain) sequence with its context. The clone's antigen remains unknown. Base qualities are not recorded, but no much larger clone differs from it by a single base. This record belongs to a study of CD8 T cells in ankylosing spondylitis (dated by TCRdb to the late 2010s). About the full investigation: The study set out to find disease-linked TCR variants by profiling T cell receptor beta repertoires in ankylosing spondylitis patients and healthy donors. Peripheral blood was sampled, and synovial fluid was also collected from ankylosing spondylitis patients. The full study cohort was made up of 25 ankylosing spondylitis patients and around 100 healthy donors. General study outcomes and caveats: Significant enrichment of the disease-linked clones was reported in matched synovial fluid samples from ankylosing spondylitis patients. Some motif variants had previously been reported in the synovial fluid and blood of reactive arthritis patients, which suggests shared mechanisms of disease initiation. A TCR beta motif made up of about eight highly homologous amino acid variants appeared to be characteristic of blood from ankylosing spondylitis patients. In peripheral blood, the disease-linked clones were found at relatively low frequencies and had a CD8+ phenotype.

The sequencing machine was an Illumina HiSeq 2500. Quantitative 5'-RACE with molecular barcodes was the method used to prepare the TCR beta libraries. The authors' analysis ran thus. A new computational method based on a probabilistic model of VDJ rearrangement was used to identify disease-linked TCR variants. The public reads were run again by TCRdb, first through fastp at Q25 and then through MiXCR, and only productive beta chains were kept. Entries are consolidated by CDR3 protein sequence, retaining the most common genes and DNA. The V and J calls shown here were made by TCRdb, not taken from the authors' results. This sample holds more than 150,000 distinct CDR3 sequences; approximately 18% were observed only once. Jointly, the top ten make up around 4.5% of the sample. V drops 4 bases and J drops 7 bases, leaving 15 bases in between. CDR1 SQVTM and CDR2 ANQGSEA are derived from the germline V gene. The CDR3, cysteine through phenylalanine, is 13 amino acids long. Only the CDR3 region is kept as DNA, spanning 39 bases read in frame from base 1.

Sequenced sample: blood, either unsorted or a sorted T cell fraction (not recorded which). The receptor was isolated from a male donor aged 10 to 30 with ankylosing spondylitis or in good health (not recorded which). Donor details come from another sample of the same person, matched by shared clones. Rearrangement joined TRBV29-1 to TRBJ2-3; confidence is insufficient to name the D gene. The nucleotide sequence is TGCAGCGTTGTGCCCGACTGGGCTAATACGCAGTATTTT. It encodes CSVVPDWANTQYF.